This T cell receptor (beta chain) stems from a study of blood T cell repertoires in COVID-19. The wider study: Spain, Italy and the United States supplied samples that represented acute and convalescent COVID-19. T cells, B-cell-depleted T cells, or PBMCs provided the cDNA or gDNA that served as material.

This clone was counted a single time. CDR1 and CDR2 from the germline V gene are MNHNS and SASEGT. The ends were cut back, 1 base at V and 0 bases at J, with 15 bases in the middle. The CDR3 runs 17 residues. Here immunoSEQ multiplex PCR was the method, and the copy in TCRdb shows in-frame clones only, minus some. In the table there are 240,000 or so clones, around 86% of which are singletons. The rearrangement joins TRBV6-1 to TRBJ2-5; D not certain. Input material: peripheral blood. This TCR came from a man of 80 years or more with acute or convalescent COVID-19. The CDR3 loop reads CASSEGVRLGYQETQYF. DNA for the CDR3: TGTGCCAGCAGTGAAGGGGTGAGGCTAGGTTACCAAGAGACCCAGTACTTC.